Listed here are 2 T cell receptor beta chains from one sample, sequenced in a study of cytomegalovirus exposure and HLA in healthy donors. With 60 Vbeta and 13 Jbeta primers, the PCR was carried out. Only in-frame clones appear in the TCRdb table, and some are missing; sequencing was by immunoSEQ multiplex PCR. The sample contains about 110,000 clones, about 79% of which appear only once. The source material was PBMCs. These receptors came from a man aged 50-59 years in good health and CMV-seropositive.

The chain recombines TRBV4-2 with TRBJ1-1; perhaps TRBD1 as D (5 bases). The V and J ends lost 4 bases and 5 bases respectively, with 20 bases between them. From germline, CDR1 is LGHNA and CDR2 YNFKEQ. CDR3 length equals 16 residues. The CDR3 protein is CASSPSIGGERTEAFF. DNA for the CDR3: TGTGCCAGCAGCCCTTCGATTGGAGGGGAACGGACTGAAGCTTTCTTT.

The chain recombines TRBV5-4 with TRBJ2-3, with 11 bases that match TRBD1. The CDR3 is 15 amino acids. With 5 bases clipped from V and 3 bases from J, the junction kept 5 bases outside the gene matches. In germline, CDR1 is SGHNT, CDR2 YYREEE (reference sequence). The CDR3 here is CASSSGQGATDTQYF. The CDR3 nucleotides are TGTGCCAGCAGTTCCGGACAGGGGGCTACAGATACGCAGTATTTT. Looking up the rest from reference TRBV5-4 and TRBJ2-3 gives the full variable domain: ETGVTQSPTHLIKTRGQQVTLRCSSQSGHNTVSWYQQALGQGPQFIFQYYREEENGRGNFPPRFSGLQFPNYSSELNVNALELDDSALYLCASSSGQGATDTQYFGPGTRLTVL.